This TCR beta chain was observed in a study of T-cell memory formation after mild COVID-19. Study-level points and caveats: The main location of contracting CD4+ clones was CM and EM, and that of contracting CD8+ clones was EMRA. The second-wave clones peaking on day 37 were not confirmed as SARS-CoV-2-specific. Contracting clones from day 15 to 85 had balanced CD4/CD8; later expanders favoured CD4+.

Trimming left V 6 bases short and J 4 bases short, with 22 bases between. Germline values: CDR1 SGHVS, CDR2 FNYEAQ. CDR3 length: 16 amino acids. Barcoded TCR alpha and TCR beta cDNA libraries with UMIs came from 5'RACE using constant-segment primers. TCRdb ran MiXCR on the 5' RACE reads and lists one entry per CDR3 protein. In the table there are around 300,000 distinct CDR3 sequences, around 15% of which are singletons. A word on this clonotype: What it binds is unknown.

The material sequenced was PBMCs or a T cell subset sorted from them (not recorded which). The receptor's source is a man younger than 35 who had mild COVID-19 (a few samples of this study predate the infection). Cell type and time point are not known. The V gene is TRBV7-6, the J gene TRBJ2-7, with D possibly being TRBD1 or TRBD2 (8 bases each). The CDR3 loop is CASSPGGTGGLYEQYF. For the CDR3, the DNA is TGTGCCAGCAGTCCGGGGGGGACAGGCGGCCTTTACGAGCAGTACTTC.